These T cell receptor beta chains were read from a single sample in a study of Graves' ophthalmopathy and Graves' hyperthyroidism. A single record per CDR3 protein comes from TCRdb applying MiXCR to the multiplex PCR reads. The table lists roughly 600,000 distinct CDR3 sequences, just under 40% of them singletons, with roughly 4% in the top ten. Specimen: peripheral blood or thyroid tissue (not recorded which). The receptor source for this set is an adult man with Graves' hyperthyroidism. CDR3s include the opening cysteine and the closing phenylalanine or tryptophan. A D gene is named only where the DNA matches it firmly. Only part of the rows carry a size: once, few, many, or a class if the clone is expanded.

j_gene: TRBJ2-5
abundance: many
d_gene: TRBD1
v_gene: TRBV7-9
CDR3nt: TGTGCCAGCAGCGAACCCGACAGGGGGCGAGAGACCCAGTACTTC
CDR3aa: CASSEPDRGRETQYF

j_gene: TRBJ2-7
abundance: many
d_gene: .
v_gene: TRBV6-1
CDR3nt: TGTGCCAGCAGTGAATTTCAGGGTTCGAGTGAATCGTACTTC
CDR3aa: CASSEFQGSSESYF

j_gene: TRBJ2-5
abundance: .
d_gene: .
v_gene: TRBV7-3
CDR3nt: TGTGCCAGCAGCTTAAGTGCGGGAACAGCGGTAGAGACCCAGTACTTC
CDR3aa: CASSLSAGTAVETQYF

j_gene: TRBJ2-2
abundance: few
d_gene: .
v_gene: TRBV24-1
CDR3nt: TGTGCCACCGACAGCCCGAACACCGGGGAGCTGTTTTTT
CDR3aa: CATDSPNTGELFF

j_gene: TRBJ2-5
abundance: few
d_gene: .
v_gene: TRBV9
CDR3nt: TGTGCCAGCAGCGTAGGGTGGTTAGCAGAGGAGACCCAGTACTTC
CDR3aa: CASSVGWLAEETQYF

j_gene: TRBJ2-7
abundance: .
d_gene: TRBD2
v_gene: TRBV6-6
CDR3nt: TGTGCCAGCAGTTACCCCTTTAGCGGGGGGACCTACGAGCAGTACTTC
CDR3aa: CASSYPFSGGTYEQYF

j_gene: TRBJ2-5
abundance: many
d_gene: TRBD2
v_gene: TRBV12-3/TRBV12-4
CDR3nt: TGTGCCAGCAGTTTAGGACTAGCGGGAGAAGGAGAGACCCAGTACTTC
CDR3aa: CASSLGLAGEGETQYF

j_gene: TRBJ2-3
abundance: few
d_gene: TRBD2
v_gene: TRBV12-3/TRBV12-4
CDR3nt: TGTGCCAGCAGTTACCCCCCACCGAGCGGGGGGATACTTAGCACAGATACGCAGTATTTT
CDR3aa: CASSYPPPSGGILSTDTQYF

j_gene: TRBJ1-6
abundance: .
d_gene: TRBD1
v_gene: TRBV6-1
CDR3nt: TGTGCCAGCAGTCGCCGGGACAGGGGACGAAATTCACCCCTCCACTTT
CDR3aa: CASSRRDRGRNSPLHF

j_gene: TRBJ1-1
abundance: many
d_gene: .
v_gene: TRBV5-1
CDR3nt: TGCGCCAGCAGCTCCGAAGGGGAAGCTTTCTTT
CDR3aa: CASSSEGEAFF

j_gene: TRBJ2-7
abundance: .
d_gene: .
v_gene: TRBV5-5
CDR3nt: TGTGCCAGCAGCTTTTTTTTGGTAGGGTCCGAGCAGTACTTC
CDR3aa: CASSFFLVGSEQYF

j_gene: TRBJ2-5
abundance: .
d_gene: .
v_gene: TRBV29-1
CDR3nt: TGCAGCTTTACCGAAGAGACCCAGTACTTC
CDR3aa: CSFTEETQYF

j_gene: TRBJ2-5
abundance: few
d_gene: TRBD2
v_gene: TRBV2
CDR3nt: TGTGCCAGCAGCGGGGGGGGTCAGGAGACCCAGTACTTC
CDR3aa: CASSGGGQETQYF

j_gene: TRBJ1-1
abundance: many
d_gene: .
v_gene: TRBV5-1
CDR3nt: TGCGCCAGCACCCAAGGGGGGCTAGTCACTGAAGCTTTCTTT
CDR3aa: CASTQGGLVTEAFF

j_gene: TRBJ1-4
abundance: once
d_gene: TRBD1
v_gene: TRBV19
CDR3nt: TGTGCCAGTAGTAGCGGCCCGGGACAGGGGGCGAAGGGTAGGGAAAAACTGTTTTTT
CDR3aa: CASSSGPGQGAKGREKLFF